A selection of T cell receptor beta chains follows, all from one sample in a study of cytomegalovirus exposure and HLA in healthy donors. Produced via immunoSEQ multiplex PCR; TCRdb's table is partial and in-frame only. The profile covers 160,000 or so clones, with roughly 76% appearing a single time and about 12% taken by the ten largest. Sequenced input: PBMCs. The receptor set was obtained from a woman between 50 and 59 years old in good health and CMV-seronegative. The CDR3 runs from the conserved cysteine through the conserved F or W. Fields, in order: CDR3 DNA, CDR3 protein, J gene, clone size, V gene, D gene. A D gene is named only where the DNA matches it firmly. Only part of the rows carry a size: once, few, many, or a class if the clone is expanded.

CDR3nt: TGCAGTGCTTCAGAAAACACTGAAGCTTTCTTT
CDR3aa: CSASENTEAFF
j_gene: TRBJ1-1
abundance: .
v_gene: TRBV20-1
d_gene: .

CDR3nt: TGTGCCAGCAGCCAAGGGGGGACAGGGTTAGGAGCTTTCTTT
CDR3aa: CASSQGGTGLGAFF
j_gene: TRBJ1-1
abundance: .
v_gene: TRBV14
d_gene: TRBD1

CDR3nt: TGTGCCAGCAGATTCGACAGAGATTCACCCCTCCACTTT
CDR3aa: CASRFDRDSPLHF
j_gene: TRBJ1-6
abundance: .
v_gene: TRBV6-6
d_gene: .

CDR3nt: TGTACCAGCAGCTCGCGGCCATCACGGAGTGAAGCTTTCTTT
CDR3aa: CTSSSRPSRSEAFF
j_gene: TRBJ1-1
abundance: .
v_gene: TRBV7-6
d_gene: .

CDR3nt: TGCGCCAGCAGCCAAGAGCCGATCCTAATGAACACTGAAGCTTTCTTT
CDR3aa: CASSQEPILMNTEAFF
j_gene: TRBJ1-1
abundance: .
v_gene: TRBV4-1
d_gene: .

CDR3nt: TGTGCCAGCAGTGAACACGGGACGTGGGGGCAGAGAGATACTGAAGCTTTCTTT
CDR3aa: CASSEHGTWGQRDTEAFF
j_gene: TRBJ1-1
abundance: .
v_gene: TRBV2
d_gene: .

CDR3nt: TGCGCCAGCAGCCCAGGGGGGCCGAATTCACCCCTCCACTTT
CDR3aa: CASSPGGPNSPLHF
j_gene: TRBJ1-6
abundance: .
v_gene: TRBV5-1
d_gene: TRBD1

CDR3nt: TGTGCCAGCAGGGCCAGGGGCACCTACAATGAGCAGTTCTTC
CDR3aa: CASRARGTYNEQFF
j_gene: TRBJ2-1
abundance: .
v_gene: TRBV6-5
d_gene: .

CDR3nt: TGTGCCAGCTCACCACCGACAGGGGAATTTTGGGAAAAACTGTTTTTT
CDR3aa: CASSPPTGEFWEKLFF
j_gene: TRBJ1-4
abundance: .
v_gene: TRBV18
d_gene: TRBD1

CDR3nt: TGCGCCAGCAGCGGGGACCTGGCGGGGGGGCCATACGAGCAGTACTTC
CDR3aa: CASSGDLAGGPYEQYF
j_gene: TRBJ2-7
abundance: .
v_gene: TRBV5-1
d_gene: TRBD2

CDR3nt: TGTGCCAGTAGTATAACCCCGGGGGAGGGAGGTAAGCCCCAGCATTTT
CDR3aa: CASSITPGEGGKPQHF
j_gene: TRBJ1-5
abundance: .
v_gene: TRBV19
d_gene: .

CDR3nt: TGTGCCAGCAGCTCCGGATCGACAGAAAACATTCAGTACTTC
CDR3aa: CASSSGSTENIQYF
j_gene: TRBJ2-4
abundance: .
v_gene: TRBV7-2
d_gene: .

CDR3nt: TGTGCCAGCAGCCAAAGCAACAGGGATGGCACTGAAGCTTTCTTT
CDR3aa: CASSQSNRDGTEAFF
j_gene: TRBJ1-1
abundance: .
v_gene: TRBV7-3
d_gene: .

CDR3nt: TGTGCCAGCAGCTCCGAGGGGCAGGGGACAGATACGCAGTATTTT
CDR3aa: CASSSEGQGTDTQYF
j_gene: TRBJ2-3
abundance: .
v_gene: TRBV9
d_gene: .

CDR3nt: TGTGCCAGCAGCCGACAGGGAATGGGTGGTGAGCAGTTCTTC
CDR3aa: CASSRQGMGGEQFF
j_gene: TRBJ2-1
abundance: .
v_gene: TRBV7-3
d_gene: TRBD1

CDR3nt: TGTGCCAGCAGCGTCCTACCGACTAGCTCCTACGAGCAGTACTTC
CDR3aa: CASSVLPTSSYEQYF
j_gene: TRBJ2-7
abundance: .
v_gene: TRBV9
d_gene: .

CDR3nt: TGTGCCAGTAATACAGGGGGTCCCGCAGATACGCAGTATTTT
CDR3aa: CASNTGGPADTQYF
j_gene: TRBJ2-3
abundance: .
v_gene: TRBV19
d_gene: TRBD1

CDR3nt: TGTGCCAGCAGCTTGGCGTCCCTCACAGATACGCAGTATTTT
CDR3aa: CASSLASLTDTQYF
j_gene: TRBJ2-3
abundance: .
v_gene: TRBV5-4
d_gene: .

CDR3nt: TGTGCCAGTACCGGGACAGACTTCAATCAGCCCCAGCATTTT
CDR3aa: CASTGTDFNQPQHF
j_gene: TRBJ1-5
abundance: few
v_gene: TRBV6-6
d_gene: TRBD1

CDR3nt: TGTGCCAGCAGCCTGGGCAGGTCTGGGGCCAACGTCCTGACTTTC
CDR3aa: CASSLGRSGANVLTF
j_gene: TRBJ2-6
abundance: once
v_gene: TRBV11-2
d_gene: .